The clone carrying this T cell receptor (beta chain) was detected once. The data belong to a study of blood T cell repertoires in COVID-19. At the level of the study: Samples taken during acute and convalescent COVID-19 were collected in the United States, Italy and Spain. T cells, B-cell-depleted T cells, or PBMCs provided the cDNA or gDNA that served as material.

Trimming left V 4 bases short and J 4 bases short, with 19 bases between. CDR1 and CDR2 from the germline V gene are PRHDT and FYEKMQ (reference sequence). This CDR3 is 16 amino acids long. The authors' processing: Amplified reference gene primers provided the basis for estimating nucleated cell counts. The repertoire was sequenced with immunoSEQ multiplex PCR; TCRdb's copy has only in-frame clones and lacks some. The V and J calls and the clone size are those of that table, but D and trimming were determined from the DNA. The sample holds tens of thousands of clones, roughly 87% seen once. The chain joins TRBV13 to TRBJ1-2; D perhaps matches TRBD1 (5 bases). The TCR originated in a man aged 55 to 69 with acute or convalescent COVID-19. The specimen sequenced was peripheral blood. CDR3 DNA sequence: TGTGCCAGCAGCTCCCGCCGGGGAGGCGGGGGCTATGGCTACACCTTC. Translation: CASSSRRGGGGYGYTF. The full variable domain, its missing parts supplied by reference TRBV13 and TRBJ1-2, is AAGVIQSPRHLIKEKRETATLKCYPIPRHDTVYWYQQGPGQDPQFLISFYEKMQSDKGSIPDRFSAQQFSDYHSELNMSSLELGDSALYFCASSSRRGGGGYGYTFGSGTRLTVV.